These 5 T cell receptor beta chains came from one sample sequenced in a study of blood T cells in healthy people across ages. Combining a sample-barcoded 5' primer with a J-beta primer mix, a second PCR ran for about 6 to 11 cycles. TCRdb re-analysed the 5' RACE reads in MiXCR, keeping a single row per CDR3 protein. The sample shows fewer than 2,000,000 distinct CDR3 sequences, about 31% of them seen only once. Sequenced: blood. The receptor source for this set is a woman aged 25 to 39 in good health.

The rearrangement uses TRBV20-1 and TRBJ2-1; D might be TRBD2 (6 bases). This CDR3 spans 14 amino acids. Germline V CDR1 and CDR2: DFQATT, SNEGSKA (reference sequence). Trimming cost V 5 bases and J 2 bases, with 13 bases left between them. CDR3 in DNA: TGCAGTGCTCCGGACTACCTTCCCTACAATGAGCAGTTCTTC. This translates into CSAPDYLPYNEQFF.

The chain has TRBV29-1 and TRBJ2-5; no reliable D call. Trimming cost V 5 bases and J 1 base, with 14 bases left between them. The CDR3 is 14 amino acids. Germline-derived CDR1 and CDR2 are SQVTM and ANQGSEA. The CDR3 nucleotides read TGCAGCGTTCAAGTCGGGCCGCTCCAAGAGACCCAGTACTTC. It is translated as CSVQVGPLQETQYF.

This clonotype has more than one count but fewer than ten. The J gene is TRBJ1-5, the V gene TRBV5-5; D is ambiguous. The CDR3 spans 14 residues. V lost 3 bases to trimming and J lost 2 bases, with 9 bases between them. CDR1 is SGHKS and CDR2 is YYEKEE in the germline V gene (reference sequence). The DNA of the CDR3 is TGTGCCAGCAGCTGGAATTATGGCAATCAGCCCCAGCATTTT. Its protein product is CASSWNYGNQPQHF.

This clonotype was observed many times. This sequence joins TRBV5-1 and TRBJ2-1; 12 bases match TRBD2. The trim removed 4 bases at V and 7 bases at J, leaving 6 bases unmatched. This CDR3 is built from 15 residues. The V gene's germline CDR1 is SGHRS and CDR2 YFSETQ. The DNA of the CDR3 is TGCGCCAGCAGCCCAGGACTAGCGGGAAGGAATGAGCAGTTCTTC. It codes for CASSPGLAGRNEQFF.

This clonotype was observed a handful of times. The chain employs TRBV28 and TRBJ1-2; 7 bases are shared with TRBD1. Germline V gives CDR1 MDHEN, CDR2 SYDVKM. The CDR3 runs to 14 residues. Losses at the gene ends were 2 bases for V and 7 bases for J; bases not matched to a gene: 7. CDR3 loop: CASSLKYRGSGYTF. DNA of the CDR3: TGTGCCAGCAGTTTAAAATACAGGGGATCTGGCTACACCTTC.